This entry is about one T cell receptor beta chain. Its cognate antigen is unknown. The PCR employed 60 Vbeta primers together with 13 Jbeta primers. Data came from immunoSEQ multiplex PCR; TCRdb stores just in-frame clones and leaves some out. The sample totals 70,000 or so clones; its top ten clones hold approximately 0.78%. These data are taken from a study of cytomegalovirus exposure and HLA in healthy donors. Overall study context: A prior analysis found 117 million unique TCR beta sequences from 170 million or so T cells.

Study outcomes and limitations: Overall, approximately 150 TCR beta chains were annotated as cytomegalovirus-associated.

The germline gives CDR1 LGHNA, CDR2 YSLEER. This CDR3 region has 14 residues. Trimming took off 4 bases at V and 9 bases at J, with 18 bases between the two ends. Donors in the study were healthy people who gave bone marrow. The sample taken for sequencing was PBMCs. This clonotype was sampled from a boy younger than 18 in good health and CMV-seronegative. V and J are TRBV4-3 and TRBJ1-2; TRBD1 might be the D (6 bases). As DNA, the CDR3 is TGCGCCAGCAGCCCAAATTCCAGGGGTCCGAGCTACACCTTC. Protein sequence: CASSPNSRGPSYTF.